The next 26 T cell receptor beta chains were all read from a single sample in a study of human T cells and chemical hapten exposure. Noted time point: patch test 3, about 24 weeks after DPC sensitization. The treatment denotes: therapeutic diphenylcyclopropenone sensitization with weekly scalp DPC. Each CDR3 protein is one row after TCRdb ran MiXCR on the RACE reads. This table holds over 70,000 distinct CDR3 sequences, under 13% found once. The sample was whole blood, taken in connection with sensitization to the hapten diphenylcyclopropenone (DPC). The receptor source for this set is a woman aged 25 to 39 with alopecia areata. Some clones in this sample may be carry-over from other donors' samples.

The sample holds many counts of this clonotype. The chain carries TRBV12-3 or TRBV12-4 and TRBJ1-1, with 7 positions matching TRBD1. This CDR3 region has 13 residues. V trimming: 5 bases; J trimming: 5 bases; junction bases outside the gene matches: 5. DNA of the CDR3: TGTGCCAGCAGTCCGGACAGGAGGACTGAAGCTTTCTTT. Protein: CASSPDRRTEAFF.

The chain combines TRBV27 with TRBJ1-4, with 8 bases that match TRBD1. CDR1 is MNHEY and CDR2 is SMNVEV in the germline V gene (reference sequence). This CDR3 has 15 residues. The V gene end was trimmed by 7 bases and the J gene end by 8 bases; junction bases not matched to a gene: 12. Here the CDR3 reads CASTPTGTGWEKLFF. The DNA for the CDR3 is TGTGCCAGCACCCCAACCGGGACAGGCTGGGAAAAACTGTTTTTT. The whole variable domain, remainder taken from reference TRBV27 and TRBJ1-4, is EAQVTQNPRYLITVTGKKLTVTCSQNMNHEYMSWYRQDPGLGLRQIYYSMNVEVTDKGDVPEGYKVSRKEKRNFPLILESPSPNQTSLYFCASTPTGTGWEKLFFGSGTQLSVL.

V and J are TRBV13 and TRBJ1-1; TRBD1 matches 7 bases. Germline V gene lookup returns CDR1 PRHDT and CDR2 FYEKMQ (reference sequence). J gave up 0 bases and V 3 bases, and 7 bases lay outside the gene matches. CDR3 size: 16 residues. In DNA, the CDR3 is TGTGCCAGCAGCTTTAGTCCAGGGGGGATGAACACTGAAGCTTTCTTT. It yields the protein CASSFSPGGMNTEAFF.

This clonotype showed up many times. The gene calls are TRBV20-1 and TRBJ1-5; D remains unclear. Looked up from germline, CDR1 is DFQATT and CDR2 is SNEGSKA (reference sequence). The CDR3 runs to 15 residues. The V end was cut by 0 bases, the J end by 2 bases, with 11 bases between. The CDR3 region is CSARDAGIGNQPQHF. CDR3 in DNA: TGCAGTGCTAGAGATGCGGGGATTGGCAATCAGCCCCAGCATTTT.

The V gene is TRBV27, the J gene TRBJ1-1; TRBD1 matches 8 bases. V dropped 5 bases and J dropped 1; count of bases not matched to a gene: 3. Per the germline V gene, CDR1 is MNHEY and CDR2 is SMNVEV (reference sequence). The CDR3 totals 14 residues. Here the CDR3 reads CASSLQGANTEAFF. CDR3 DNA sequence: TGTGCCAGCAGTCTCCAGGGGGCGAACACTGAAGCTTTCTTT.

The table lists this clonotype with a few counts. This chain uses TRBV29-1 with TRBJ1-1, with D unresolved. The CDR3 is 12 residues long. V was cut by 7 bases and J by 1 base, with 10 bases left in between. CDR1 and CDR2 from the germline V gene are SQVTM and ANQGSEA. The DNA for the CDR3 is TGCAGCGCTAAAGGGAAGAACACTGAAGCTTTCTTT. Its protein product is CSAKGKNTEAFF.

Remarks on this clonotype: A single base separates this from a much larger clone, so it may be a read error. V and J are TRBV18 and TRBJ2-7; the match to TRBD2 covers 10 bases. Germline CDR1 and CDR2: KGHSH and LQKENI. V lost 0 bases, J lost 6 bases, and 2 bases stayed unmatched. The length of the CDR3 is 14 residues. Here the CDR3 DNA reads TGTGCCAGCTCACCACCGACTAGCGGGTGCGAGCAGTACTTC. Translating gives CASSPPTSGCEQYF.

V and J are TRBV6-5 and TRBJ2-7, with TRBD1 matching 9 bases. V trimming: 10 bases; J trimming: 3 bases; junction bases outside the gene matches: 4. The CDR3 is made up of 12 amino acids. The germline V gene encodes CDR1 MNHEY and CDR2 SVGAGI. The chain's CDR3 is CATSTGGYEQYF. CDR3 in DNA: TGTGCCACCTCGACAGGGGGCTACGAGCAGTACTTC.

In its sample, this clonotype was seen a few times. J is TRBJ1-1 and V is TRBV3-1; D gene unclear. The V and J ends lost 5 bases and 7 bases respectively, with 8 bases between them. The length of the CDR3 is 11 residues. Germline V gene lookup returns CDR1 LGHDT and CDR2 YNNKEL (reference sequence). The CDR3 spells CASSFLNEAFF. The CDR3 nucleotides read TGTGCCAGCAGCTTCCTTAATGAAGCTTTCTTT.

This clonotype was seen repeatedly, ten times or more. The chain joins TRBV18 to TRBJ1-6, with a tentative D call TRBD1 (6 bases). Germline CDR1 and CDR2: KGHSH and LQKENI. V shed 0 bases and J shed 7 bases, with 16 bases lying between them. There are 17 residues in the CDR3. CDR3 sequence: CASSPPGMTGTNSPLHF. The CDR3 coding sequence is TGTGCCAGCTCACCACCGGGGATGACAGGAACAAATTCACCCCTCCACTTT.

Ten or more counts support this clonotype. This chain links TRBV20-1 with TRBJ2-7; TRBD1 aligns across 10 bases. Germline V gene lookup returns CDR1 DFQATT and CDR2 SNEGSKA (reference sequence). CDR3 length: 15 amino acids. Trimming cost V 5 bases and J 7 bases; bases outside gene matches: 14. CDR3 amino acids: CSAPGTGAWAEEQYF. DNA for the CDR3: TGCAGTGCTCCCGGGACAGGGGCCTGGGCGGAAGAGCAGTACTTC.

This clonotype was counted at least ten times. The V gene is TRBV7-9, the J gene TRBJ1-3; 10 bases align to TRBD1. The V segment lost 5 bases and the J segment 1 base; nucleotides outside the gene matches: 14. This CDR3 comprises 19 residues. In germline, CDR1 is SEHNR, CDR2 FQNEAQ (reference sequence). CDR3 sequence: CASSPRGVRTGGSGNTIYF. CDR3 sequence (DNA): TGTGCCAGCAGCCCTAGAGGGGTCCGGACAGGGGGATCTGGAAACACCATATATTTT.

This clonotype has at least ten counts. The chain recombines TRBV6-2 or TRBV6-3 with TRBJ2-3; TRBD1 matches 10 bases. The CDR3 extends over 16 amino acids. V dropped 5 bases and J dropped 5; count of bases not matched to a gene: 10. Germline V gene data show CDR1 as MNHEY and CDR2 as SVGEGT. CDR3: CASSLFRDRGIDTQYF. CDR3 nucleotides: TGTGCCAGCAGTCTATTCCGGGACAGGGGAATAGATACGCAGTATTTT.

This clonotype has a count of ten or more. The chain is built from TRBV7-9 and TRBJ2-1; D unclear. Trimming took 3 bases from V and 8 from J, leaving 11 bases between them. CDR3 length equals 13 residues. Germline values: CDR1 SEHNR, CDR2 FQNEAQ (reference sequence). CDR3 DNA: TGTGCCAGCAGCTTGGCCCTAGGCTATGAGCAGTTCTTC. Translated, it gives CASSLALGYEQFF.

This clonotype appeared many times. The chain recombines TRBV24-1 with TRBJ1-2; possibly TRBD1 for D (5 bases). This CDR3 spans 11 amino acids. Per germline, CDR1 KGHDR and CDR2 SFDVKD. CDR3 nucleotides: TGTGCAGTCGGGGACAACTATGGCTACACCTTC. This sequence encodes CAVGDNYGYTF.

This clonotype appeared many times. This chain links TRBV28 with TRBJ2-7; 8 bases align to TRBD2. The CDR3 has 13 amino acids. CDR1 and CDR2 (germline): MDHEN, SYDVKM. V trimming: 6 bases; J trimming: 5 bases; junction bases outside the gene matches: 6. DNA of the CDR3: TGTGCCAGCAGACCCTCCGGGGGGGACGAGCAGTACGTC. As protein: CASRPSGGDEQYV.

This clonotype was detected a few times. The CDR3 nucleotides are TGCAGTGCCAACTCCGAAGATGGGCACACTGAAGCTTTCTTT. This codes for CSANSEDGHTEAFF. J is TRBJ1-1 and V is TRBV20-1; D gene ambiguous. V was cut by 6 bases and J by 3 bases, with 17 bases left in between. The CDR3 has 14 amino acids. Germline V gives CDR1 DFQATT, CDR2 SNEGSKA (reference sequence).

This clonotype was recorded at least ten times. The chain is built from TRBV29-1 and TRBJ2-3; D gene unclear. Per germline, CDR1 SQVTM and CDR2 ANQGSEA. The CDR3 extends over 15 amino acids. V lost 0 bases to trimming and J lost 3 bases, with 13 bases between them. CDR3 nucleotide sequence: TGCAGCGTTGAAGACCCGGGCCGTGGGACAGATACGCAGTATTTT. It specifies CSVEDPGRGTDTQYF.

The chain links TRBV29-1 to TRBJ2-7; 8 nucleotides agree with TRBD2. CDR1 SQVTM and CDR2 ANQGSEA come from the germline V gene. CDR3 size: 14 residues. J lost 2 bases, V lost 1 base, and 4 bases had no gene match. CDR3 sequence reads: CSVEGLAGTYEQYF. CDR3 DNA: TGCAGCGTTGAAGGTTTAGCGGGGACCTACGAGCAGTACTTC.

Written as DNA, the CDR3 is TGTGCCAGCAGCCAACCGGGACAGGGGGTTGCAGAGACCCAGTACTTC. It encodes CASSQPGQGVAETQYF. The chain employs TRBV7-2 and TRBJ2-5; 11 nucleotides agree with TRBD1. This CDR3 contains 16 residues. The trim removed 5 bases at V and 4 bases at J, leaving 9 bases unmatched. The germline V gene encodes CDR1 SGHTA and CDR2 FQGNSA. Full variable domain (missing parts from reference TRBV7-2 and TRBJ2-5): GAGVSQSPSNKVTEKGKDVELRCDPISGHTALYWYRQSLGQGLEFLIYFQGNSAPDKSGLPSDRFSAERTGGSVSTLTIQRTQQEDSAVYLCASSQPGQGVAETQYFGPGTRLLVL.

This clonotype was counted many times. The chain has TRBV3-1 and TRBJ1-2; D remains unclear. Trimming left V 4 bases short and J 5 bases short, with 17 bases between. CDR3 length: 15 amino acids. Germline V gene data show CDR1 as LGHDT and CDR2 as YNNKEL (reference sequence). The CDR3 protein is CASSPRSSVGYGYTF. The CDR3 nucleotides read TGTGCCAGCAGCCCCAGGAGCTCAGTGGGGTATGGCTACACCTTC.

This chain connects TRBV5-1 to TRBJ2-3; 10 bases are a match to TRBD2. In germline, CDR1 is SGHRS, CDR2 YFSETQ. This CDR3 is built from 15 residues. V lost 3 bases and J lost 4; bases outside the gene matches: 5. Here the CDR3 reads CASSWSGGAADTQYF. The CDR3 DNA follows: TGCGCCAGCAGCTGGAGCGGGGGGGCCGCAGATACGCAGTATTTT.

The chain links TRBV10-2 to TRBJ2-5, with D unresolved. The ends were cut back, 6 bases at V and 0 bases at J, with 11 bases in the middle. This CDR3 has 14 amino acids. Germline lookup yields CDR1 WSHSY and CDR2 SAAADI. CDR3 sequence (DNA): TGCGCCAGCAGGCCCGACGGGTACCAAGAGACCCAGTACTTC. It encodes CASRPDGYQETQYF.

The chain carries TRBV4-1 and TRBJ1-5, with D tentatively TRBD1 (5 bases). The CDR3 contains 15 residues. Between the trimmed V and J ends, which lost 3 bases and 5 bases, there was a span of 14 bases. The germline V gene encodes CDR1 MGHRA and CDR2 YSYEKL. The CDR3 sequence: CASSHPYDRYQPQHF. The CDR3 region has the DNA TGCGCCAGCAGCCATCCCTACGACAGATATCAGCCCCAGCATTTT.

The rearrangement links TRBV5-1 to TRBJ1-2; possibly TRBD1 for D (5 bases). This CDR3 has 14 residues. The germline V gene encodes CDR1 SGHRS and CDR2 YFSETQ. V was shortened by 1 base and J by 3 bases, with 10 bases between the two germline ends. In DNA, the CDR3 is TGCGCCAGCAGCTTGTTCGGGGGAGACTATGGCTACACCTTC. As protein: CASSLFGGDYGYTF.

This chain connects TRBV11-2 to TRBJ1-1; D not resolved. The CDR3 length is 13 residues. V was cut by 5 bases and J by 2 bases, with 9 bases left in between. Germline values: CDR1 SGHAT, CDR2 FQNNGV. The CDR3 sequence: CASSPNSNTEAFF. The CDR3 DNA reads as TGTGCCAGCAGCCCGAACAGCAACACTGAAGCTTTCTTT.